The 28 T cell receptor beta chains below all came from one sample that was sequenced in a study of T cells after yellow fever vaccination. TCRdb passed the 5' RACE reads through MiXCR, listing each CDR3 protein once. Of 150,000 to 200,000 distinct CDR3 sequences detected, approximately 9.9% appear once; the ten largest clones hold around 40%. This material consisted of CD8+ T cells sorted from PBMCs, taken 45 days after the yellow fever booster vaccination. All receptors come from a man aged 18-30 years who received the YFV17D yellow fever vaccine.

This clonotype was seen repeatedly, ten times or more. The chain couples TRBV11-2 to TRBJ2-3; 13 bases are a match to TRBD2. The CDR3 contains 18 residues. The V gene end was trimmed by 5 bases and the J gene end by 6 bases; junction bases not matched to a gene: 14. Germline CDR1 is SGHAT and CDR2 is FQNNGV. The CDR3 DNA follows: TGTGCCAGCAGCCCCGCCAGAGGACTAGCGGGGGCGGCGGATACGCAGTATTTT. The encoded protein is CASSPARGLAGAADTQYF.

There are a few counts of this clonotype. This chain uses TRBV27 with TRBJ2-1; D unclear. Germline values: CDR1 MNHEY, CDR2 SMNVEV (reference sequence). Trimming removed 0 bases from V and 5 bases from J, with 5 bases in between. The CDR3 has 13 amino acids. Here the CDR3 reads CASSLSGHNEQFF. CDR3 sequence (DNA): TGTGCCAGCAGTTTATCAGGACACAATGAGCAGTTCTTC.

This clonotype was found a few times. The DNA for the CDR3 is TGTGCCAGCAGCTTTGCTAGCGGGGCCTACAATGAGCAGTTCTTC. As protein: CASSFASGAYNEQFF. The V and J genes are TRBV11-2 and TRBJ2-1, with TRBD2 matching over 9 bases. With V trimmed by 3 bases and J by 2 bases, 2 bases remained unmatched. CDR1 SGHAT and CDR2 FQNNGV come from the germline V gene. There are 15 residues in the CDR3.

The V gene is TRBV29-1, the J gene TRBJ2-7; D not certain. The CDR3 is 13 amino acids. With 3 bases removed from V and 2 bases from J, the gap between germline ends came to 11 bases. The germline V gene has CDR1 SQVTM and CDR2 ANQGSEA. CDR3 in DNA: TGCAGCGTTGAGGAAGGGCGCCCCTACGAGCAGTACTTC. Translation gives CSVEEGRPYEQYF.

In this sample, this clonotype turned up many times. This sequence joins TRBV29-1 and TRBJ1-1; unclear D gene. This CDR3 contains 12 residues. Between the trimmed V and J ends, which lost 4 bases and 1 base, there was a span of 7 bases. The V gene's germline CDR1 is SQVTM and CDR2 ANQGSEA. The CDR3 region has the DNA TGCAGCGTTGCGCTTGGGAACACTGAAGCTTTCTTT. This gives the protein CSVALGNTEAFF.

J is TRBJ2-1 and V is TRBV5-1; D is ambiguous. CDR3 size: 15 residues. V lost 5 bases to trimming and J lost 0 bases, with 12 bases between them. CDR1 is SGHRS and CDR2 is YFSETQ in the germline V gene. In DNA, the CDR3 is TGCGCCAGCAGGAGTGAACCCAGCTCCTACAATGAGCAGTTCTTC. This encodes CASRSEPSSYNEQFF.

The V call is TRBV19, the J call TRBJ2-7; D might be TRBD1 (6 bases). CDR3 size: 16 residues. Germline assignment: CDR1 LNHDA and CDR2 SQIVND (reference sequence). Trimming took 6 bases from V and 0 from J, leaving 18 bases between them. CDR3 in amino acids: CASSTRRDIGSYEQYF. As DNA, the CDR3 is TGTGCCAGTAGCACGCGCCGGGACATTGGCTCCTACGAGCAGTACTTC.

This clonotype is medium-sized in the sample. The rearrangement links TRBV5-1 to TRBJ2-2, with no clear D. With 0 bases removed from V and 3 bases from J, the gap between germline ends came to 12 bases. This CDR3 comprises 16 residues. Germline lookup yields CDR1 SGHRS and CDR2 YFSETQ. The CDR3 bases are TGCGCCAGCAGCTTGGCGGTTGGAGCCTACACCGGGGAGCTGTTTTTT. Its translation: CASSLAVGAYTGELFF.

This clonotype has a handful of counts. In nucleotides, the CDR3 is TGTGCCAGTAGGCTAGCGGGGGGGAATGAGCAGTTCTTC. This translates into CASRLAGGNEQFF. The chain recombines TRBV7-8 with TRBJ2-1; 12 bases line up with TRBD2. This CDR3 spans 13 amino acids. V lost 9 bases and J lost 7; bases outside the gene matches: 4. Germline V CDR1 and CDR2: SGHVS, FQNEAQ.

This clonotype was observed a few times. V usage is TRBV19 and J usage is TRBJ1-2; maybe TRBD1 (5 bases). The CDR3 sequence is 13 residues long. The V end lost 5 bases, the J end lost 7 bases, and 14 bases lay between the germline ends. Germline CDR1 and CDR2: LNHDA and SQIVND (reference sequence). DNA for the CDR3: TGTGCCAGTAGTCCGGGACCGGTATTTGGCTACACCTTC. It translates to CASSPGPVFGYTF.

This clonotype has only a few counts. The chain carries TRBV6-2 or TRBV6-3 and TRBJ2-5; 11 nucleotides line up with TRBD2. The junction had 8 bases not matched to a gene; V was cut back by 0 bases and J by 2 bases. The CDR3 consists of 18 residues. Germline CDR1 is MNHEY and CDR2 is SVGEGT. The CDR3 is CASSYSPRLAGKQETQYF. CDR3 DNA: TGTGCCAGCAGTTACTCCCCCAGACTAGCGGGGAAACAAGAGACCCAGTACTTC.

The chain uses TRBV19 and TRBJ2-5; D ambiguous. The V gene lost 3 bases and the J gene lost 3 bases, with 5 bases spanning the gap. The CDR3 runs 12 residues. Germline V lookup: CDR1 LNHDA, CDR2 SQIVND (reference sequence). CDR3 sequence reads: CASSMRKETQYF. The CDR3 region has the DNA TGTGCCAGTAGTATGAGGAAAGAGACCCAGTACTTC.

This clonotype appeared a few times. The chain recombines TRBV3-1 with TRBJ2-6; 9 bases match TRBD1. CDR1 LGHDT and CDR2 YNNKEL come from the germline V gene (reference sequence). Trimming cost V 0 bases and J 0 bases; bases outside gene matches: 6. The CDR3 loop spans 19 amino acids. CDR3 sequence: CASSQESGDRASGANVLTF. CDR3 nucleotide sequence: TGTGCCAGCAGCCAAGAAAGTGGGGACAGGGCCTCTGGGGCCAACGTCCTGACTTTC.

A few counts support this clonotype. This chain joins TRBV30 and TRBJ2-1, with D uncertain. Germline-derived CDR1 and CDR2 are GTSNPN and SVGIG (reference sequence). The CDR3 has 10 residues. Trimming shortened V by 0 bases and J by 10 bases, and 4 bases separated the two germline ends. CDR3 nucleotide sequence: TGTGCCTGGAGTGTGAGCGAGCAGTTCTTC. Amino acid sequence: CAWSVSEQFF.

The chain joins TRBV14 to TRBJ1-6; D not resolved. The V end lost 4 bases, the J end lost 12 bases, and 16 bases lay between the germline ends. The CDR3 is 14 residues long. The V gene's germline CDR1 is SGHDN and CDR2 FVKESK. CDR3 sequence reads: CASSRRGGRRPLHF. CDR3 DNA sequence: TGTGCCAGCAGCCGCCGGGGTGGGCGTAGACCCCTCCACTTT.

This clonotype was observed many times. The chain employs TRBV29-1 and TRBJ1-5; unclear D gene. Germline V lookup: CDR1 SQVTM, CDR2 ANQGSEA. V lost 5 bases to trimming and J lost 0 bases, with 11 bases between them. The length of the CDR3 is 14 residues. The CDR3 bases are TGCAGCGTTAGTGTCGGGATTAGCAATCAGCCCCAGCATTTT. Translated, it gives CSVSVGISNQPQHF. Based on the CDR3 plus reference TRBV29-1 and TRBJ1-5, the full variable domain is SAVISQKPSRDICQRGTSLTIQCQVDSQVTMMFWYRQQPGQSLTLIATANQGSEATYESGFVIDKFPISRPNLTFSTLTVSNMSPEDSSIYLCSVSVGISNQPQHFGDGTRLSIL.

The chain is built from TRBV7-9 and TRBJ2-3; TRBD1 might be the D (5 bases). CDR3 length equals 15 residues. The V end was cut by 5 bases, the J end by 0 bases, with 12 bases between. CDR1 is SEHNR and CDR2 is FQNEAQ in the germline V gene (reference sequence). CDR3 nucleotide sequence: TGTGCCAGCAGCCGCGGACATACTAGCACAGATACGCAGTATTTT. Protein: CASSRGHTSTDTQYF.

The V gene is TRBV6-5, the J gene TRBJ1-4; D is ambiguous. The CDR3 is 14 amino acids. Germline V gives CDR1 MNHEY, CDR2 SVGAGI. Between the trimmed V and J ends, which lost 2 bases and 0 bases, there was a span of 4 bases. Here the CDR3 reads CASSYGTTNEKLFF. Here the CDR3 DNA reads TGTGCCAGCAGTTACGGTACAACTAATGAAAAACTGTTTTTT.

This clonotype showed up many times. The CDR3: CASTQMASGVNEQFF. The CDR3 nucleotides read TGTGCCAGCACCCAAATGGCTAGCGGGGTGAATGAGCAGTTCTTC. The genes are TRBV6-5 and TRBJ2-1; 9 nucleotides line up with TRBD2. The CDR3 runs to 15 residues. The ends lost 7 bases at V and 7 bases at J; junction bases unmatched: 11. Germline assignment: CDR1 MNHEY and CDR2 SVGAGI.

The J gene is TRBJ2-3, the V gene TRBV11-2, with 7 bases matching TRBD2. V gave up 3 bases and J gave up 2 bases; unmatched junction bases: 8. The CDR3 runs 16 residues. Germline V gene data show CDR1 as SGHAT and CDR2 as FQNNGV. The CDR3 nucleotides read TGTGCCAGCAGCTTTTTCCGGGAGGAATTCACAGATACGCAGTATTTT. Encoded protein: CASSFFREEFTDTQYF.

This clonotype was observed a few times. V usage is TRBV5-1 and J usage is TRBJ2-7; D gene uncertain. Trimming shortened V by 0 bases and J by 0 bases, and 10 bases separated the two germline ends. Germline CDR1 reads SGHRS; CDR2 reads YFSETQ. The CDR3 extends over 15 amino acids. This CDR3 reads CASSLEQPLSYEQYF. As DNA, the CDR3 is TGCGCCAGCAGCTTGGAACAGCCTCTCTCCTACGAGCAGTACTTC.

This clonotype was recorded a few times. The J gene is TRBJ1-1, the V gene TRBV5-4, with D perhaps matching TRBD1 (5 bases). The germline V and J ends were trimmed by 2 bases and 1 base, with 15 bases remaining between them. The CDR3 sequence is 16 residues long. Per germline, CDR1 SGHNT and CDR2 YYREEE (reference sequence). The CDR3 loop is CASSLEPGLRNTEAFF. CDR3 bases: TGTGCCAGCAGCTTAGAGCCGGGACTCAGGAACACTGAAGCTTTCTTT.

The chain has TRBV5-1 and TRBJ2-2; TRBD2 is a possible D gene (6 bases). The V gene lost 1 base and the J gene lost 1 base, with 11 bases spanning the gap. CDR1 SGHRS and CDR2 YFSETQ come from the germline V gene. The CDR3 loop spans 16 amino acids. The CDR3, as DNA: TGCGCCAGCAGCTTGTCTGGCGGGAAGAACACCGGGGAGCTGTTTTTT. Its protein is CASSLSGGKNTGELFF. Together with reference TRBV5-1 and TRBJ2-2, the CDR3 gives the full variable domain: KAGVTQTPRYLIKTRGQQVTLSCSPISGHRSVSWYQQTPGQGLQFLFEYFSETQRNKGNFPGRFSGRQFSNSRSEMNVSTLELGDSALYLCASSLSGGKNTGELFFGEGSRLTVL.

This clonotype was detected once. This chain's CDR3 is CASSRQGALYGYTF. CDR3 in DNA: TGTGCCAGCAGTCGACAGGGAGCCCTCTATGGCTACACCTTC. The J gene is TRBJ1-2, the V gene TRBV6-5; 7 bases align to TRBD1. Germline lookup yields CDR1 MNHEY and CDR2 SVGAGI. V trimming: 5 bases; J trimming: 4 bases; junction bases outside the gene matches: 7. This CDR3 contains 14 residues.

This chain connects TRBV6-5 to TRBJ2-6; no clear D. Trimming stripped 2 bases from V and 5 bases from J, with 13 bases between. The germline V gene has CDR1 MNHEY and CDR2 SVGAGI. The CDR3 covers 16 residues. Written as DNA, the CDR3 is TGTGCCAGCAGTTACGATCAGGTGGTAAGGGCCAACGTCCTGACTTTC. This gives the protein CASSYDQVVRANVLTF.

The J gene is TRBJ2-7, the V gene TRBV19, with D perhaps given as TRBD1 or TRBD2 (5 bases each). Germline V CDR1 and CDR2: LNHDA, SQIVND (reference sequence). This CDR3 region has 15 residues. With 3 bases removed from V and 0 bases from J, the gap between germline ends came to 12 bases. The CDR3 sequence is CASSMFLGTSYEQYF. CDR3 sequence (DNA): TGTGCCAGTAGTATGTTCTTAGGGACCTCCTACGAGCAGTACTTC.

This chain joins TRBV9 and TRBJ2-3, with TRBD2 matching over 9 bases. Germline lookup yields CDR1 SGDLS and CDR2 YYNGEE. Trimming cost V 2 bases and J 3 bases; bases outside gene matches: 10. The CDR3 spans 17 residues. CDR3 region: CASSVDLAGETTDTQYF. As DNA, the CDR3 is TGTGCCAGCAGCGTCGATTTAGCGGGGGAGACGACAGATACGCAGTATTTT.

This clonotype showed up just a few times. The CDR3 nucleotides read TGTGCCAGCACCCATAGCGGATACACTGAAGCTTTCTTT. This translates into CASTHSGYTEAFF. The V and J genes are TRBV12-3 or TRBV12-4 and TRBJ1-1; D is undetermined. The CDR3 covers 13 residues. V was cut by 7 bases and J by 3 bases, with 12 bases left in between.